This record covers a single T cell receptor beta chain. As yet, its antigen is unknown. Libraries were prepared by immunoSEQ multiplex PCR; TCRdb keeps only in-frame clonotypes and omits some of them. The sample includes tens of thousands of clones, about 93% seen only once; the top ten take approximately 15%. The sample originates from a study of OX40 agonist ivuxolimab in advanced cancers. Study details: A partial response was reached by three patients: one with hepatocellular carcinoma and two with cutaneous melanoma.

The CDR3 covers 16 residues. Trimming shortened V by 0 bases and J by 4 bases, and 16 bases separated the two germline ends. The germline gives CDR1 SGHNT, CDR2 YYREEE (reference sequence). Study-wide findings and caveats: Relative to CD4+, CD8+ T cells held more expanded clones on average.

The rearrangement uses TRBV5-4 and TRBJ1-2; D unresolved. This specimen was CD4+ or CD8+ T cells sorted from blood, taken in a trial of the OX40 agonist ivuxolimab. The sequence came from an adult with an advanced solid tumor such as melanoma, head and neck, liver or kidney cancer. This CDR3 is CASSLVQTTSFYGYTF. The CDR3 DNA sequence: TGTGCCAGCAGCTTGGTGCAGACTACATCCTTCTATGGCTACACCTTC.